The clone carrying this TCR beta chain was seen once. Its antigen is as yet unknown. This CDR3 contains 15 residues. The V and J ends lost 0 bases and 2 bases respectively, with 10 bases between them. The germline V gene encodes CDR1 SGHDT and CDR2 YYEEEE. The sample belongs to a study of cytomegalovirus exposure and HLA in healthy donors. Notes on the study in general: According to a later analysis, donors in an Asian-associated ancestry cluster reportedly had fewer N-insertions than the approximately 670-donor mean.

A multiplex PCR was run with 60 Vbeta primers and 13 Jbeta primers. Assay: immunoSEQ multiplex PCR; the TCRdb copy retains only in-frame clones and omits some. Among about 160,000 clones listed, roughly 73% were seen once. This sequence originates from a woman aged 25 to 39 in good health and CMV-seronegative. V is TRBV5-6 and J is TRBJ2-3; weak D call: TRBD1 (6 bases). Material: PBMCs. CDR3 amino acids: CASSLGGPPTDTQYF. The CDR3 DNA reads as TGTGCCAGCAGCTTGGGGGGGCCCCCCACAGATACGCAGTATTTT.